This T cell receptor beta chain was sequenced for a study of beta chain features in type 1 diabetes. A remark on this clone: The antigen remains unidentified.

Every bit of the isolated RNA underwent reverse transcription, so sequencing read expressed TCRB transcripts. Profiling relied on immunoSEQ multiplex PCR, and the TCRdb table lists in-frame clones only, not all of them. The sample holds about 270,000 clones, roughly an eighth seen once. The CDR3 consists of 14 residues. The trim removed 5 bases at V and 6 bases at J, leaving 8 bases unmatched. Germline CDR1 and CDR2: SGHRS and YFSETQ. The study, taken as a whole, reports: Among patients with Type 1 diabetes, TCRB CDR3s were moderately but significantly shorter in every one of the four CD4+ subsets. In cDNA sequencing, cells with high TCR expression could be over-represented. The naive, central memory and Treg TCRB repertoires looked more alike in patients than they did in healthy donors.

The specimen was naive CD4+ T cells from blood. The rearrangement links TRBV5-1 to TRBJ2-3; 8 bases align to TRBD1. This receptor was obtained from a man aged 25 to 40 with type 1 diabetes. CDR3 bases: TGCGCCAGCAGGCCGACAGGGGCCGGGGATACGCAGTATTTT. Its translation: CASRPTGAGDTQYF.